This TCR beta chain was captured by sequencing in a study of T cell changes during pregnancy in multiple sclerosis. CDR3 size: 15 residues. Trimming cost V 0 bases and J 2 bases, with 12 bases left between them. Germline CDR1 SGHRS, CDR2 YFSETQ. Clones were sequenced by immunoSEQ multiplex PCR, and TCRdb holds only the in-frame ones, with some missing. In the table there are more than 65,000 clones, about 89% of which are singletons. The sequence was collected from a female donor with multiple sclerosis, enrolled in a pregnancy study. The rearrangement links TRBV5-1 to TRBJ2-7; D is possibly TRBD1 (5 bases). Material: peripheral blood, obtained in the first trimester of pregnancy. Written as DNA, the CDR3 is TGCGCCAGCAGCTTGGTAGCCACAGGTCCCTACGAGCAGTACTTC. This translates into CASSLVATGPYEQYF.